The source of this T cell receptor (beta chain) is a study of T cells in localized non-small cell lung cancer. The ends were cut back, 6 bases at V and 2 bases at J, with 11 bases in the middle. The CDR3 has 15 amino acids. The V gene's germline CDR1 is KGHSH and CDR2 LQKENI. Sequencing used immunoSEQ multiplex PCR; TCRdb keeps in-frame clones, though not all of them. This table has several thousand clones, about 47% appearing once. The rearrangement links TRBV18 to TRBJ2-6; D may be TRBD1 or TRBD2 (5 bases each). Here the sequenced sample was lung tumor tissue, taken before any cancer treatment. The clonotype comes from a man between 35 and 75 years old with stage III lung adenocarcinoma. The CDR3 DNA sequence: TGTGCCAGCTCGAGAGGGGCCCCTGGGGCCAACGTCCTGACTTTC. This gives the protein CASSRGAPGANVLTF.